This entry lists 14 T cell receptor beta chains sequenced from one sample in a study of blood T cell repertoires in COVID-19. Here immunoSEQ multiplex PCR was the method, and the copy in TCRdb shows in-frame clones only, minus some. In the table there are about 200,000 clones, 75% to 90% of which are singletons. Sequencing was performed on peripheral blood. Receptors were obtained from a man aged 40-50 years with acute or convalescent COVID-19.

This clone was counted only a few times. The V and J genes are TRBV7-9 and TRBJ1-2; the D is unclear. V lost 1 base and J 0 bases, leaving 6 bases between the germline ends. From germline, CDR1 is SEHNR and CDR2 FQNEAQ (reference sequence). The CDR3 has 14 residues. The CDR3 loop is CASSLEGANYGYTF. As DNA, the CDR3 is TGTGCCAGCAGCTTAGAAGGAGCTAACTATGGCTACACCTTC.

The CDR3 nucleotides read TGTGCCAGCAGCTACTTACAGGGTGGGACCCAGTACTTC. Amino acids: CASSYLQGGTQYF. The rearrangement links TRBV7-2 to TRBJ2-5; possible D gene TRBD1, 6 bases. Looked up from germline, CDR1 is SGHTA and CDR2 is FQGNSA. The V gene lost 4 bases and the J gene lost 7 bases, with 13 bases spanning the gap. This CDR3 has 13 residues.

The rearrangement uses TRBV9 and TRBJ2-1; perhaps TRBD2 as D (7 bases). CDR3 length: 16 residues. The germline CDR1 and CDR2 sequences are SGDLS and YYNGEE. The V end was cut by 3 bases, the J end by 7 bases, with 20 bases between. CDR3 amino acids: CASSARGGASGNEQFF. DNA of the CDR3: TGTGCCAGCAGCGCACGTGGGGGGGCAAGTGGGAATGAGCAGTTCTTC.

With respect to this clone: The sample carries other DNA sequences with the same CDR3. CDR3 amino acids: CASSPGTANYGYTF. CDR3 sequence (DNA): TGCGCCAGCAGCCCCGGGACAGCTAACTATGGCTACACCTTC. The rearrangement uses TRBV5-1 and TRBJ1-2, with 7 nucleotides matching TRBD1. The length of the CDR3 is 14 residues. The V and J ends lost 4 bases and 0 bases, in that order; junction bases with no gene match: 3. The germline V gene has CDR1 SGHRS and CDR2 YFSETQ.

V usage is TRBV2 and J usage is TRBJ2-7, with D possibly matching TRBD1 (5 bases). Germline V gene data show CDR1 as SNHLY and CDR2 as FYNNEI. The length of the CDR3 is 12 residues. Trimming removed 6 bases from V and 5 bases from J, with 11 bases in between. The CDR3 loop reads CASRGDSDEQYF. Written as DNA, the CDR3 is TGTGCCAGCAGAGGGGATTCCGACGAGCAGTACTTC.

This clone has more than one count but fewer than ten. V is TRBV7-9 and J is TRBJ1-6; D perhaps matches TRBD1 (6 bases). This CDR3 spans 12 amino acids. Germline CDR1 is SEHNR and CDR2 is FQNEAQ (reference sequence). The V end lost 3 bases, the J end lost 10 bases, and 7 bases lay between the germline ends. The CDR3 coding sequence is TGTGCCAGCAGCTTTCAGGGGTCACCCCTCCACTTT. Its translation: CASSFQGSPLHF.

The rearrangement uses TRBV10-3 and TRBJ1-2; 7 nucleotides agree with TRBD1. CDR1 ENHRY and CDR2 SYGVKD come from the germline V gene. The CDR3 extends over 13 amino acids. Losses at the gene ends were 3 bases for V and 2 bases for J; bases not matched to a gene: 0. DNA of the CDR3: TGTGCCATCAGTGAACAGGGGAACTATGGCTACACCTTC. It translates to CAISEQGNYGYTF.

The rearrangement uses TRBV6-5 and TRBJ2-7; no clear D. Germline loops: CDR1 MNHEY, CDR2 SVGAGI. V gave up 6 bases and J gave up 3 bases, with 15 bases separating them. This CDR3 has 14 residues. CDR3 loop: CASSGKRSYYEQYF. In DNA, the CDR3 is TGTGCCAGCAGCGGCAAGAGGTCCTACTACGAGCAGTACTTC.

The chain carries TRBV28 and TRBJ1-1; a weak D match, TRBD1 (5 bases). V lost 2 bases to trimming and J lost 3 bases, with 13 bases between them. The CDR3 consists of 15 residues. Germline lookup yields CDR1 MDHEN and CDR2 SYDVKM. CDR3 sequence (DNA): TGTGCCAGCAGTTTAGTATCACGGGGGTACACTGAAGCTTTCTTT. As protein: CASSLVSRGYTEAFF.

V usage is TRBV30 and J usage is TRBJ1-5; maybe TRBD1 (6 bases). The CDR3 has 15 residues. Trimming took off 2 bases at V and 2 bases at J, with 13 bases between the two ends. Germline V gene sequence: CDR1 GTSNPN, CDR2 SVGIG (reference sequence). CDR3 DNA: TGTGCCTGGAGTCGAGGACAGTCTGGCAATCAGCCCCAGCATTTT. Amino acids: CAWSRGQSGNQPQHF.

In DNA form, the CDR3 reads TGTGCCATCAGTGCGTACGGGGCTGGAAACACCATATATTTT. This gives the protein CAISAYGAGNTIYF. This chain uses TRBV10-3 with TRBJ1-3; D remains ambiguous. The length of the CDR3 is 14 residues. Germline values: CDR1 ENHRY, CDR2 SYGVKD. V gave up 4 bases and J gave up 2 bases, with 9 bases separating them.

V gene TRBV11-3 combines with J gene TRBJ2-2; the D gene is possibly TRBD2 (7 bases). This CDR3 contains 15 residues. Germline CDR1 SGHNT, CDR2 YENEEA. V lost 6 bases and J lost 5, with 16 bases in between. The CDR3, as DNA: TGTGCCAGCAGGGTCGGGGGGCCGACGACCGGGGAGCTGTTTTTT. The encoded protein is CASRVGGPTTGELFF.

The chain links TRBV9 to TRBJ1-3; 8 positions match TRBD1. The CDR3 totals 17 residues. Germline trimming cut 2 bases from V and 0 bases from J; bases unmatched to any gene: 7. CDR1 and CDR2 (germline): SGDLS, YYNGEE. In nucleotides, the CDR3 is TGTGCCAGCAGCGTCGGGACAGGATCCTTCTCTGGAAACACCATATATTTT. It is translated as CASSVGTGSFSGNTIYF. The full variable domain, with the rest looked up from reference TRBV9 and TRBJ1-3, is DSGVTQTPKHLITATGQRVTLRCSPRSGDLSVYWYQQSLDQGLQFLIQYYNGEERAKGNILERFSAQQFPDLHSELNLSSLELGDSALYFCASSVGTGSFSGNTIYFGEGSWLTVV.

The J gene is TRBJ2-7, the V gene TRBV24-1; tentative D call: TRBD1 (6 bases). The CDR3 covers 15 residues. V shed 4 bases and J shed 2 bases, with 14 bases lying between them. CDR1 and CDR2 (germline): KGHDR, SFDVKD. The CDR3: CATSESTGHTYEQYF. CDR3 in DNA: TGTGCCACCAGTGAATCGACGGGACACACCTACGAGCAGTACTTC.